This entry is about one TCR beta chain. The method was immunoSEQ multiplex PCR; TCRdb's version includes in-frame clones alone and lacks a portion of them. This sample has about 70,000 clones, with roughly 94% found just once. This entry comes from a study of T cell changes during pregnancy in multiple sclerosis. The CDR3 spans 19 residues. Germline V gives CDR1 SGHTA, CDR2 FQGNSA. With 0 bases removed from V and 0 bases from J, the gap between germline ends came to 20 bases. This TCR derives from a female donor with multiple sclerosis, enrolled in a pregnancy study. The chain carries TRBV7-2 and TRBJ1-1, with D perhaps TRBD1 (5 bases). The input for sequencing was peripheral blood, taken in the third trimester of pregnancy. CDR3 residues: CASSLARGGVGGMNTEAFF. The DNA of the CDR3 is TGTGCCAGCAGCTTAGCTCGCGGGGGGGTTGGGGGGATGAACACTGAAGCTTTCTTT.